These 9 T cell receptor beta chains share one sample of origin, sequenced in a study of cytomegalovirus exposure and HLA in healthy donors. PCR used 60 Vbeta primers and 13 Jbeta primers. Assay used: immunoSEQ multiplex PCR; TCRdb lists only in-frame clones, some missing. The table includes 140,000 to 150,000 clones, around 57% detected once. The source material was PBMCs. These receptors came from a male donor in good health and CMV-seronegative.

J is TRBJ1-2 and V is TRBV7-2; D call uncertain. The CDR3 length is 13 residues. Trimming shortened V by 1 base and J by 7 bases, and 10 bases separated the two germline ends. Germline CDR1 and CDR2: SGHTA and FQGNSA. CDR3 in DNA: TGTGCCAGCAGCTTAGAGTCCGGGGTTGGCTACACCTTC. This sequence encodes CASSLESGVGYTF.

V is TRBV11-3 and J is TRBJ2-2; 10 nucleotides align to TRBD1. V lost 5 bases to trimming and J lost 6 bases; unmatched junction nucleotides: 3. Germline CDR1 and CDR2: SGHNT and YENEEA. The CDR3 sequence is 14 residues long. CDR3 residues: CASSGDRGAGELFF. In DNA form, the CDR3 reads TGTGCCAGCAGCGGGGACAGGGGCGCCGGGGAGCTGTTTTTT.

This clone was detected only a few times. This sequence joins TRBV28 and TRBJ2-1; no clear D. The germline CDR1 and CDR2 sequences are MDHEN and SYDVKM. The V and J ends lost 5 bases and 9 bases respectively, with 11 bases between them. This CDR3 comprises 12 residues. This chain's CDR3 is CASSTRVGEQFF. CDR3 bases: TGTGCCAGCAGTACCCGGGTAGGTGAGCAGTTCTTC.

This chain joins TRBV5-8 and TRBJ2-1, with a weak D call TRBD1 (6 bases). Germline CDR1 reads SGHTS; CDR2 reads YDEGEE. The CDR3 has 16 amino acids. The germline V and J ends were trimmed by 4 bases and 4 bases, with 18 bases remaining between them. CDR3 region: CASSRPQGTSYNEQFF. The CDR3 DNA reads TGTGCCAGCAGCCGTCCACAGGGAACCTCATACAATGAGCAGTTCTTC.

This clone was counted once. This sequence joins TRBV5-1 and TRBJ1-3; the match to TRBD1 covers 7 bases. V lost 2 bases to trimming and J lost 1 base; unmatched junction nucleotides: 0. Germline V gives CDR1 SGHRS, CDR2 YFSETQ. The CDR3 has 14 amino acids. The chain's CDR3 is CASSLQGSGNTIYF. CDR3 DNA: TGCGCCAGCAGCTTACAGGGGTCTGGAAACACCATATATTTT.

V and J are TRBV27 and TRBJ2-3; weak D call: TRBD2 (5 bases). The CDR3 is made up of 15 amino acids. CDR1 and CDR2 from the germline V gene are MNHEY and SMNVEV (reference sequence). Trimming left V 3 bases short and J 4 bases short, with 14 bases between. This chain's CDR3 is CASSFRGSSADTQYF. In DNA form, the CDR3 reads TGTGCCAGCAGTTTCCGAGGGTCGAGCGCAGATACGCAGTATTTT.

This clone occurred a few times. The chain is built from TRBV6-5 and TRBJ1-5, with 7 bases matching TRBD1. Unmatched junction bases numbered 6, after V lost 5 bases and J lost 5 bases. This CDR3 is 14 amino acids long. Germline V gene lookup returns CDR1 MNHEY and CDR2 SVGAGI. The CDR3 DNA reads as TGTGCCAGCAGTCTGCGGACAGGAGATCAGCCCCAGCATTTT. As protein: CASSLRTGDQPQHF.

The chain combines TRBV28 with TRBJ2-7, with D possibly TRBD2 on 7 matching bases. The CDR3 extends over 15 amino acids. Germline-derived CDR1 and CDR2 are MDHEN and SYDVKM. Trimming took off 2 bases at V and 8 bases at J, with 19 bases between the two ends. The CDR3 sequence: CASSLVAGAQRKQYF. The CDR3 DNA sequence: TGTGCCAGCAGTTTAGTGGCGGGGGCCCAGAGGAAGCAGTACTTC.

The CDR3 DNA reads as TGTGCCAGCAGCTTGGGGCGGGGCGGACATTCCTACGAGCAGTACTTC. This sequence encodes CASSLGRGGHSYEQYF. The V gene is TRBV5-4, the J gene TRBJ2-7, with TRBD2 as a possible D gene (6 bases). The germline V and J ends were trimmed by 0 bases and 1 base, with 14 bases remaining between them. The germline V gene has CDR1 SGHNT and CDR2 YYREEE (reference sequence). The CDR3 is 16 amino acids.